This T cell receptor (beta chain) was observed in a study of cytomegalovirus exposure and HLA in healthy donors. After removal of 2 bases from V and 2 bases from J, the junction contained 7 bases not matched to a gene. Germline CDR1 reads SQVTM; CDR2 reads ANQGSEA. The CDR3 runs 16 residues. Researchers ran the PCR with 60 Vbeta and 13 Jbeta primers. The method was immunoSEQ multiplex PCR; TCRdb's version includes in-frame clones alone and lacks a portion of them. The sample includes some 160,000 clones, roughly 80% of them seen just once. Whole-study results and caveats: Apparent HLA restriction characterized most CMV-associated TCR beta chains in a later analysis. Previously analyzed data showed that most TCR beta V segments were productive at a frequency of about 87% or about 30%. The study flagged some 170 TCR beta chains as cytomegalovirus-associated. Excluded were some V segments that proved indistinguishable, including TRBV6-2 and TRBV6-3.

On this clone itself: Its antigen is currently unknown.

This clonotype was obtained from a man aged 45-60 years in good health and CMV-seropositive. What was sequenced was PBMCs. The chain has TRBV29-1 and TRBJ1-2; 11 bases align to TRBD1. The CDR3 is CSVEWTGGRQNYGYTF. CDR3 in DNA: TGCAGCGTTGAATGGACAGGGGGCCGCCAGAACTATGGCTACACCTTC.